Each of the 23 T cell receptor beta chains below was sequenced from the same sample in a study of shared clonotypes between healthy human individuals. Clones were sequenced by immunoSEQ multiplex PCR, and TCRdb holds only the in-frame ones, with some missing. The repertoire holds about 2 million clones, with roughly 95% as singletons. Sequenced input: naive CD4+ T cells sorted from blood. As to subset: CD45RA+ positively selected. The source is a man aged 18-30 years in good health.

The rearrangement joins TRBV18 to TRBJ1-1, with a tentative D call TRBD1 (5 bases). Germline CDR1 reads KGHSH; CDR2 reads LQKENI. Between the trimmed V and J ends, which lost 3 bases and 3 bases, there was a span of 14 bases. CDR3 length: 15 amino acids. The CDR3 DNA follows: TGTGCCAGCTCACCGAGGACACTCTTGGACACTGAAGCTTTCTTT. This gives the protein CASSPRTLLDTEAFF.

The V call is TRBV7-2, the J call TRBJ2-1; 7 bases match TRBD2. The CDR3 loop spans 17 amino acids. V shed 1 base and J 5 bases; nucleotides not matched to a gene: 11. Per germline, CDR1 SGHTA and CDR2 FQGNSA. The CDR3 DNA follows: TGTGCCAGCAGCTTAGGATGGACTAGTGGGTTAAACAATGAGCAGTTCTTC. This codes for CASSLGWTSGLNNEQFF. Together with reference TRBV7-2 and TRBJ2-1, the CDR3 gives the full variable domain: GAGVSQSPSNKVTEKGKDVELRCDPISGHTALYWYRQSLGQGLEFLIYFQGNSAPDKSGLPSDRFSAERTGGSVSTLTIQRTQQEDSAVYLCASSLGWTSGLNNEQFFGPGTRLTVL.

This chain links TRBV7-8 with TRBJ1-5; weak D call: TRBD1 (5 bases). Between the trimmed V and J ends, which lost 1 base and 3 bases, there was a span of 10 bases. This CDR3 is built from 15 residues. Germline V gives CDR1 SGHVS, CDR2 FQNEAQ. This CDR3 reads CASSLGGVNNQPQHF. The CDR3 DNA sequence: TGTGCCAGCAGCTTAGGGGGCGTGAACAATCAGCCCCAGCATTTT.

This rearrangement joins TRBV2 to TRBJ1-1; D is uncertain. CDR1 and CDR2 from the germline V gene are SNHLY and FYNNEI. This CDR3 spans 13 amino acids. V gave up 7 bases and J gave up 5 bases, with 14 bases separating them. CDR3 DNA: TGTGCCAGCACACTGTGGGAAAAAACTGAAGCTTTCTTT. It codes for CASTLWEKTEAFF. Based on the CDR3 plus reference TRBV2 and TRBJ1-1, the full variable domain is EPEVTQTPSHQVTQMGQEVILRCVPISNHLYFYWYRQILGQKVEFLVSFYNNEISEKSEIFDDQFSVERPDGSNFTLKIRSTKLEDSAMYFCASTLWEKTEAFFGQGTRLTVV.

This chain connects TRBV7-8 to TRBJ1-1, with 7 bases that match TRBD1. Germline loops: CDR1 SGHVS, CDR2 FQNEAQ. The ends lost 5 bases at V and 0 bases at J; junction bases unmatched: 3. CDR3 length equals 14 residues. This CDR3 is CASSATGLNTEAFF. Written as DNA, the CDR3 is TGTGCCAGCAGCGCGACAGGGCTGAACACTGAAGCTTTCTTT.

This chain connects TRBV18 to TRBJ1-2, with D tentatively TRBD1 (6 bases). Trimming cost V 3 bases and J 1 base, with 15 bases left between them. The CDR3 consists of 16 residues. The germline V gene has CDR1 KGHSH and CDR2 LQKENI. The CDR3 protein is CASSPTTPGDNYGYTF. CDR3 DNA: TGTGCCAGCTCACCTACCACCCCAGGGGATAACTATGGCTACACCTTC.

V gene TRBV25-1 combines with J gene TRBJ2-2; 9 bases are a match to TRBD1. The CDR3 consists of 16 residues. From germline, CDR1 is MGHDK and CDR2 SYGVNS. Trimming at V came to 6 bases and at J to 6 bases, leaving 11 bases not matched to a gene. The CDR3 spells CASSARQGGTAGELFF. Here the CDR3 DNA reads TGTGCCAGCAGCGCCCGACAGGGGGGAACGGCCGGGGAGCTGTTTTTT.

The rearrangement joins TRBV30 to TRBJ1-5, with 7 bases matching TRBD1. This CDR3 region has 14 residues. Germline loops: CDR1 GTSNPN, CDR2 SVGIG (reference sequence). The ends lost 1 base at V and 8 bases at J; junction bases unmatched: 8. CDR3 residues: CAWSAPTGLKPQHF. CDR3 nucleotides: TGTGCCTGGAGTGCCCCGACAGGGCTCAAGCCCCAGCATTTT. Based on the CDR3 plus reference TRBV30 and TRBJ1-5, the full variable domain is SQTIHQWPATLVQPVGSPLSLECTVEGTSNPNLYWYRQAAGRGLQLLFYSVGIGQISSEVPQNLSASRPQDRQFILSSKKLLLSDSGFYLCAWSAPTGLKPQHFGDGTRLSIL.

The rearrangement joins TRBV6-5 to TRBJ1-6; D gene unclear. Trimming removed 0 bases from V and 9 bases from J, with 3 bases in between. The CDR3 totals 12 residues. From germline, CDR1 is MNHEY and CDR2 SVGAGI. In DNA form, the CDR3 reads TGTGCCAGCAGTTACTCGAGTTCACCCCTCCACTTT. Its protein is CASSYSSSPLHF.

The J gene is TRBJ1-3, the V gene TRBV5-1; no clear D. This CDR3 has 14 amino acids. The V end lost 4 bases, the J end lost 0 bases, and 8 bases lay between the germline ends. Germline CDR1 is SGHRS and CDR2 is YFSETQ. CDR3 coding DNA: TGCGCCAGCAGCCCGGACTACTCTGGAAACACCATATATTTT. The encoded protein is CASSPDYSGNTIYF.

The V call is TRBV2, the J call TRBJ2-1; possible D gene TRBD1, 6 bases. The germline CDR1 and CDR2 sequences are SNHLY and FYNNEI. This CDR3 region has 14 residues. Trimming took off 6 bases at V and 7 bases at J, with 16 bases between the two ends. Written as DNA, the CDR3 is TGTGCCAGCAGGACACAGGGTAATCGGAATGAGCAGTTCTTC. Its protein is CASRTQGNRNEQFF.

V is TRBV25-1 and J is TRBJ2-7; 13 positions agree with TRBD2. Germline CDR1 reads MGHDK; CDR2 reads SYGVNS. This CDR3 has 14 amino acids. V shed 6 bases and J 3 bases; nucleotides not matched to a gene: 2. In DNA form, the CDR3 reads TGTGCCAGCAGAACTAGCGGGGGGGGCTACGAGCAGTACTTC. Its protein is CASRTSGGGYEQYF.

CDR3 in amino acids: CASSPRQRMNTEAFF. The CDR3 bases are TGTGCCAGCTCACCCAGACAGAGGATGAACACTGAAGCTTTCTTT. This chain joins TRBV18 and TRBJ1-1; a possible D gene is TRBD1 (5 bases). The V end was cut by 3 bases, the J end by 0 bases, with 11 bases between. Germline V gives CDR1 KGHSH, CDR2 LQKENI. CDR3 length: 15 residues. The whole variable domain, remainder taken from reference TRBV18 and TRBJ1-1, is NAGVMQNPRHLVRRRGQEARLRCSPMKGHSHVYWYRQLPEEGLKFMVYLQKENIIDESGMPKERFSAEFPKEGPSILRIQQVVRGDSAAYFCASSPRQRMNTEAFFGQGTRLTVV.

J is TRBJ1-1 and V is TRBV9, with a weak D call TRBD1 (5 bases). This CDR3 has 16 residues. V dropped 1 base and J dropped 6 bases, with 19 bases sitting between them. Germline V gives CDR1 SGDLS, CDR2 YYNGEE. The CDR3 DNA is TGTGCCAGCAGCGTAACCCCCATGGGGGGGACCGCTGAAGCTTTCTTT. It translates to CASSVTPMGGTAEAFF.

This sequence joins TRBV5-1 and TRBJ2-3, with 8 bases lining up with TRBD2. The trim removed 3 bases at V and 1 base at J, leaving 7 bases unmatched. CDR3 length: 16 amino acids. Germline CDR1 is SGHRS and CDR2 is YFSETQ. The DNA of the CDR3 is TGCGCCAGCAGCTCTCTGGCACTAGCGGGCACAGATACGCAGTATTTT. It translates to CASSSLALAGTDTQYF.

The chain has TRBV6-4 and TRBJ2-3; TRBD1 matches 7 bases. Germline CDR1 and CDR2: MRHNA and SNTAGT. This CDR3 is built from 14 residues. V shed 6 bases and J 1 base; nucleotides not matched to a gene: 4. CDR3 region: CASRSTGGTDTQYF. The CDR3 nucleotides read TGTGCCAGCAGATCAACAGGGGGCACAGATACGCAGTATTTT.

V and J are TRBV29-1 and TRBJ2-7; D perhaps matches TRBD2 (6 bases). The CDR3 extends over 12 amino acids. V gave up 6 bases and J gave up 6 bases, with 15 bases separating them. Germline values: CDR1 SQVTM, CDR2 ANQGSEA. The CDR3 here is CSVRDLQAEQYF. The CDR3 DNA reads TGCAGCGTCCGGGACTTGCAAGCCGAGCAGTACTTC.

The J gene is TRBJ2-2, the V gene TRBV5-1; a weak D match, TRBD1 (7 bases). V was cut by 4 bases and J by 5 bases, with 18 bases left in between. In germline, CDR1 is SGHRS, CDR2 YFSETQ. This CDR3 region has 16 residues. CDR3: CASSPRQGLKTGELFF. Written as DNA, the CDR3 is TGCGCCAGCAGCCCGAGACAGGGACTGAAAACCGGGGAGCTGTTTTTT.

As concerns this clone: The junction differs from germline at one of its ends, possibly a read error. This CDR3 is CASSYDRGLVF. The DNA for the CDR3 is TGTGCCAGCAGTTACGATCGGGGTCTGGTCTTC. V and J are TRBV6-6 and TRBJ2-1; perhaps TRBD2 as D (5 bases). There are 11 residues in the CDR3. Germline values: CDR1 MNHNY, CDR2 SVGAGI (reference sequence).

V usage is TRBV13 and J usage is TRBJ2-7, with 8 bases that match TRBD1. The germline V gene has CDR1 PRHDT and CDR2 FYEKMQ (reference sequence). The V gene end was trimmed by 0 bases and the J gene end by 7 bases; junction bases not matched to a gene: 11. CDR3 length: 16 residues. This CDR3 reads CASSLGGRRGLGEQYF. The CDR3 nucleotides read TGTGCCAGCAGCTTAGGAGGGCGCAGGGGGCTTGGTGAGCAGTACTTC.

The rearrangement uses TRBV7-9 and TRBJ2-2, with TRBD2 matching 9 bases. The CDR3 has 16 residues. Germline V gives CDR1 SEHNR, CDR2 FQNEAQ (reference sequence). V gave up 3 bases and J gave up 1 base; unmatched junction bases: 3. The CDR3 DNA sequence: TGTGCCAGCAGCTTCCTAGCGGGGAAGAACACCGGGGAGCTGTTTTTT. Its protein product is CASSFLAGKNTGELFF.

The J gene is TRBJ2-7, the V gene TRBV6-1, with 9 bases identical to TRBD1. The CDR3 sequence is 15 residues long. The V gene end was trimmed by 6 bases and the J gene end by 4 bases; junction bases not matched to a gene: 10. Germline CDR1 reads MNHNS; CDR2 reads SASEGT. The CDR3 is CASSVTGTGWYEQYF. Written as DNA, the CDR3 is TGTGCCAGCAGCGTCACCGGGACAGGGTGGTACGAGCAGTACTTC.

The rearrangement joins TRBV7-2 to TRBJ2-7; 8 nucleotides agree with TRBD1. The CDR3 has 17 residues. V dropped 5 bases and J dropped 1; count of bases not matched to a gene: 13. CDR1 and CDR2 from the germline V gene are SGHTA and FQGNSA. The DNA for the CDR3 is TGTGCCAGCAGCGTTGGGACAGGCCCTAGGAAATCCTACGAGCAGTACTTC. Translated, it gives CASSVGTGPRKSYEQYF.